These 13 T cell receptor beta chains originate from one sample sequenced in a study of a mutant IDH1 vaccine in newly diagnosed glioma. Their antigens remain unidentified. The time point: week 11, during vaccination. With topical imiquimod, each dose of the vaccine consisted of 300 ug of mutant IDH1 20-mer peptide. Sequenced by immunoSEQ multiplex PCR; TCRdb stores in-frame clones only, minus some. The sample lists some 120,000 clones, just under 80% seen once, with 4.5% to 5.5% in the top ten. The sequencing used PBMCs, collected from a glioma patient whose treatment included an IDH1 peptide vaccine. These receptor sequences come from a man in his forties or fifties with glioma.

The V and J genes are TRBV15 and TRBJ2-6, with D unresolved. The CDR3 extends over 15 amino acids. V lost 3 bases and J 3 bases, leaving 9 bases between the germline ends. The V gene's germline CDR1 is LNHNV and CDR2 YYDKDF (reference sequence). Here the CDR3 reads CATSRQSGGANVLTF. The CDR3, as DNA: TGTGCCACCAGCAGGCAGTCAGGTGGGGCCAACGTCCTGACTTTC. The full variable domain, in which reference TRBV15 and TRBJ2-6 provide the parts outside the CDR3, is DAMVIQNPRYQVTQFGKPVTLSCSQTLNHNVMYWYQQKSSQAPKLLFHYYDKDFNNEADTPDNFQSRRPNTSFCFLDIRSPGLGDTAMYLCATSRQSGGANVLTFGAGSRLTVL.

The rearrangement joins TRBV2 to TRBJ2-7, with 8 bases matching TRBD1. Germline V gene lookup returns CDR1 SNHLY and CDR2 FYNNEI. V was clipped by 6 bases and J by 0 bases; unmatched bases: 4. This CDR3 comprises 14 residues. Here the CDR3 reads CASSTGGSSYEQYF. The DNA for the CDR3 is TGTGCCAGCAGCACAGGGGGGAGCTCCTACGAGCAGTACTTC.

The chain joins TRBV6-6 to TRBJ2-7, with D maybe TRBD1 (6 bases). V was trimmed by 6 bases and J by 7 bases, leaving 19 bases between them. This CDR3 contains 14 residues. Germline CDR1 MNHNY, CDR2 SVGAGI (reference sequence). CDR3 sequence reads: CASRPTSGAGEQYF. CDR3 sequence (DNA): TGTGCCAGCAGACCAACCTCAGGGGCCGGTGAGCAGTACTTC.

The rearrangement uses TRBV7-2 and TRBJ1-1; possible D gene TRBD1, 6 bases. The CDR3 is 17 amino acids. Germline V gene data show CDR1 as SGHTA and CDR2 as FQGNSA. The germline V and J ends were trimmed by 5 bases and 0 bases, with 19 bases remaining between them. The CDR3 region has the DNA TGTGCCAGCAGCCCGAGGACAGTCGTTTATATGAACACTGAAGCTTTCTTT. It is translated as CASSPRTVVYMNTEAFF.

The chain recombines TRBV21-1 with TRBJ2-6. TRBV21-1 is reported as a pseudogene. CDR3 size: 15 residues. CDR3 in amino acids: CASSIPGAGANVLTF. CDR3 coding DNA: TGTGCCAGCAGCATACCTGGGGCTGGGGCCAACGTCCTGACTTTC.

The chain recombines TRBV27 with TRBJ1-2; D perhaps matches TRBD1 (6 bases). CDR1 and CDR2 (germline): MNHEY, SMNVEV (reference sequence). The ends were cut back, 0 bases at V and 2 bases at J, with 10 bases in the middle. CDR3 length: 15 residues. The CDR3 DNA reads as TGTGCCAGCAGTTTATCCTGGGGGGCGAACTATGGCTACACCTTC. Translated: CASSLSWGANYGYTF.

This rearrangement joins TRBV28 to TRBJ1-1, with 9 bases matching TRBD1. The germline CDR1 and CDR2 sequences are MDHEN and SYDVKM. V lost 3 bases to trimming and J lost 8 bases; unmatched junction nucleotides: 7. CDR3 length equals 14 residues. The CDR3 loop reads CASSLGTGWREAFF. CDR3 coding DNA: TGTGCCAGCAGTTTGGGGACAGGGTGGAGGGAAGCTTTCTTT.

The chain combines TRBV27 with TRBJ2-1; 14 bases match TRBD2. Germline-derived CDR1 and CDR2 are MNHEY and SMNVEV (reference sequence). The CDR3 extends over 18 amino acids. The V and J ends lost 3 bases and 1 base, in that order; junction bases with no gene match: 5. DNA for the CDR3: TGTGCCAGCAGTTTTTTGGGGACTAGCGGGAGTTCCTACAATGAGCAGTTCTTC. Protein: CASSFLGTSGSSYNEQFF.

The V gene is TRBV6-6, the J gene TRBJ2-3; TRBD1 or TRBD2 may be the D gene (5 bases each). Germline V gives CDR1 MNHNY, CDR2 SVGAGI (reference sequence). V gave up 2 bases and J gave up 1 base, with 7 bases separating them. This CDR3 has 14 amino acids. Written as DNA, the CDR3 is TGTGCCAGCAGTTACGGGGACGGCACAGATACGCAGTATTTT. Translated, it gives CASSYGDGTDTQYF.

This rearrangement joins TRBV5-1 to TRBJ2-7; 7 bases align to TRBD1. The germline V gene has CDR1 SGHRS and CDR2 YFSETQ. After removal of 4 bases from V and 2 bases from J, the junction contained 6 bases not matched to a gene. CDR3 size: 14 residues. In DNA form, the CDR3 reads TGCGCCAGCAGCAAACAGGGGTCCCCCTACGAGCAGTACTTC. The encoded protein is CASSKQGSPYEQYF.

This sequence joins TRBV7-2 and TRBJ2-5; D is uncertain. CDR3 length: 15 residues. V lost 4 bases to trimming and J lost 4 bases, with 16 bases between them. CDR1 and CDR2 (germline): SGHTA, FQGNSA. CDR3 sequence (DNA): TGTGCCAGCAGCTCATGGTCCCTTGGGTTAGAGACCCAGTACTTC. Translated: CASSSWSLGLETQYF.

The chain joins TRBV7-9 to TRBJ1-2; 7 bases are a match to TRBD1. Looked up from germline, CDR1 is SEHNR and CDR2 is FQNEAQ (reference sequence). Trimming at V came to 5 bases and at J to 4 bases, leaving 10 bases not matched to a gene. The CDR3 loop spans 15 amino acids. CDR3 sequence (DNA): TGTGCCAGCAGCGTCGCCGACAGGGACTTCTATGGCTACACCTTC. Its protein is CASSVADRDFYGYTF.

V is TRBV6-1 and J is TRBJ2-4; a possible D gene is TRBD2 (5 bases). The CDR3 consists of 11 residues. V gave up 6 bases and J gave up 13 bases, with 13 bases separating them. Germline values: CDR1 MNHNS, CDR2 SASEGT. CDR3 region: CASRSTSTQYF. CDR3 DNA: TGTGCCAGCAGATCTACTAGTACACAGTACTTC.